The T cell receptor beta chain under discussion was sequenced for a study of T cells in Graves' hyperthyroidism and ophthalmopathy. Study-wide points: Ophthalmopathy was identified by the model a median about 6.4 months ahead of onset. Blood also carried most thyroid clonotypes expanded above 0.001.

As for this clonotype: Its specificity is not known.

The length of the CDR3 is 12 residues. V gave up 5 bases and J gave up 5 bases, with 9 bases separating them. Germline V gene data show CDR1 as SEHNR and CDR2 as FQNEAQ (reference sequence). Researchers took RNA transcripts and amplified the TCR beta CDR3 regions from them. HTBI primers were used for first-round RT-PCR of the TCR CDR3. TCRdb reanalysed the multiplex PCR reads using MiXCR and keeps one entry per CDR3 protein. Of 610,000 or so distinct CDR3 sequences listed, about 45% are singletons. V usage is TRBV7-9 and J usage is TRBJ1-2; D ambiguous. This TCR came from a young woman with Graves' hyperthyroidism. What was sequenced was peripheral blood or thyroid tissue (not recorded which). In DNA, the CDR3 is TGTGCCAGCAGCCCCCAGACTTATGGCTACACCTTC. Translating gives CASSPQTYGYTF.